Listed below are T cell receptor beta chains from one sample, sequenced in a study of control samples from healthy donors and cancer patients. Data came from immunoSEQ multiplex PCR; TCRdb stores just in-frame clones and leaves some out. The top ten clones hold approximately 2.2% of a sample with about 120,000 clones, roughly 91% of them seen once. Specimen: blood. The receptor source for this set is a woman aged 70-85 years in good health. Both conserved end residues are part of each CDR3. Each record gives: clone size, V gene, D gene, J gene, CDR3 protein, CDR3 DNA. D genes are given only for firm matches. Clone size appears in some rows only: once, few, many, or a class for an expanded clone.

abundance: few
v_gene: TRBV6-5
d_gene: .
j_gene: TRBJ2-1
CDR3aa: CASSYYRRNEQFF
CDR3nt: TGTGCCAGCAGTTACTATCGTCGCAATGAGCAGTTCTTC

abundance: .
v_gene: TRBV7-9
d_gene: .
j_gene: TRBJ2-7
CDR3aa: CASSLGPDLYEQYF
CDR3nt: TGTGCCAGCAGCTTAGGCCCAGATCTCTACGAGCAGTACTTC

abundance: .
v_gene: TRBV4-2
d_gene: .
j_gene: TRBJ1-4
CDR3aa: CASSPEVFPNEKLFF
CDR3nt: TGTGCCAGCAGCCCAGAAGTGTTCCCGAATGAAAAACTGTTTTTT

abundance: once
v_gene: TRBV19
d_gene: TRBD1
j_gene: TRBJ1-1
CDR3aa: CASSRQGMNTEAFF
CDR3nt: TGTGCCAGTAGCCGACAGGGGATGAACACTGAAGCTTTCTTT

abundance: .
v_gene: TRBV5-4
d_gene: TRBD2
j_gene: TRBJ2-5
CDR3aa: CASSLGGSGGETQYF
CDR3nt: TGTGCCAGCAGCCTGGGGGGGAGCGGGGGAGAGACCCAGTACTTC

abundance: .
v_gene: TRBV6-5
d_gene: .
j_gene: TRBJ1-4
CDR3aa: CASASEVGEKLFF
CDR3nt: TGTGCCAGTGCCTCGGAAGTAGGCGAAAAACTGTTTTTT

abundance: .
v_gene: TRBV18
d_gene: TRBD1
j_gene: TRBJ1-4
CDR3aa: CASSAGTGFTEKLFF
CDR3nt: TGTGCCAGCTCAGCCGGGACAGGCTTTACTGAAAAACTGTTTTTT

abundance: .
v_gene: TRBV6-5
d_gene: .
j_gene: TRBJ1-2
CDR3aa: CASSYGAANYGYTF
CDR3nt: TGTGCCAGCAGTTACGGAGCAGCTAACTATGGCTACACCTTC

abundance: .
v_gene: TRBV19
d_gene: TRBD1
j_gene: TRBJ1-5
CDR3aa: CASSAEGTVLNQPQHF
CDR3nt: TGTGCCAGTAGTGCCGAAGGGACAGTCCTCAATCAGCCCCAGCATTTT

abundance: .
v_gene: TRBV29-1
d_gene: .
j_gene: TRBJ2-7
CDR3aa: CSVLPQGYPPYEQYF
CDR3nt: TGCAGCGTCCTCCCGCAGGGATACCCGCCCTACGAGCAGTACTTC

abundance: .
v_gene: TRBV7-3
d_gene: TRBD2
j_gene: TRBJ2-1
CDR3aa: CASSPRTSGGYNEQFF
CDR3nt: TGTGCCAGCAGCCCACGGACTAGCGGGGGCTACAATGAGCAGTTCTTC

abundance: .
v_gene: TRBV24-1
d_gene: TRBD1
j_gene: TRBJ2-5
CDR3aa: CATSDPRQGGETQYF
CDR3nt: TGTGCCACCAGTGACCCCCGACAGGGCGGCGAGACCCAGTACTTC

abundance: once
v_gene: TRBV11-2
d_gene: .
j_gene: TRBJ2-6
CDR3aa: CASRQQLSGANVLTF
CDR3nt: TGTGCCAGCAGGCAACAGCTCTCTGGGGCCAACGTCCTGACTTTC

abundance: .
v_gene: TRBV6-1
d_gene: TRBD1
j_gene: TRBJ2-7
CDR3aa: CASSENLWDRVYEQYF
CDR3nt: TGTGCCAGCAGTGAAAATCTTTGGGACAGGGTCTACGAGCAGTACTTC

abundance: .
v_gene: TRBV6-1
d_gene: TRBD2
j_gene: TRBJ2-3
CDR3aa: CASSEVGLAGAYTDTQYF
CDR3nt: TGTGCCAGCAGTGAAGTGGGACTAGCGGGGGCCTACACAGATACGCAGTATTTT

abundance: .
v_gene: TRBV6-2/TRBV6-3
d_gene: .
j_gene: TRBJ2-1
CDR3aa: CASSYVAAPYNEQFF
CDR3nt: TGTGCCAGCAGTTACGTGGCGGCTCCCTACAATGAGCAGTTCTTC

abundance: .
v_gene: TRBV4-3
d_gene: .
j_gene: TRBJ1-1
CDR3aa: CASSQGAGSRTEAFF
CDR3nt: TGCGCCAGCAGCCAAGGGGCAGGCTCTCGGACTGAAGCTTTCTTT

abundance: few
v_gene: TRBV7-8
d_gene: TRBD1
j_gene: TRBJ1-4
CDR3aa: CASDRGTNEKLFF
CDR3nt: TGTGCCAGCGACAGGGGAACTAATGAAAAACTGTTTTTT

abundance: .
v_gene: TRBV7-2
d_gene: .
j_gene: TRBJ2-3
CDR3aa: CASSLRRATEGDTQYF
CDR3nt: TGTGCCAGCAGCCTAAGGCGGGCTACCGAGGGGGATACGCAGTATTTT

abundance: .
v_gene: TRBV5-1
d_gene: .
j_gene: TRBJ1-2
CDR3aa: CASSLEARGYTF
CDR3nt: TGCGCCAGCAGCTTGGAGGCGCGAGGCTACACCTTC

abundance: .
v_gene: TRBV27
d_gene: TRBD1
j_gene: TRBJ2-7
CDR3aa: CASSIRGPGAYEQYF
CDR3nt: TGTGCCAGCAGTATCAGGGGGCCGGGCGCCTACGAGCAGTACTTC

abundance: .
v_gene: TRBV15
d_gene: .
j_gene: TRBJ2-7
CDR3aa: CATSRGSTGPTYEQYF
CDR3nt: TGTGCCACCAGCAGGGGCTCCACGGGACCTACCTACGAGCAGTACTTC

abundance: .
v_gene: TRBV4-1
d_gene: TRBD1
j_gene: TRBJ1-2
CDR3aa: CASSVSGTANYGYTF
CDR3nt: TGCGCCAGCAGTGTGTCCGGGACAGCTAACTATGGCTACACCTTC

abundance: .
v_gene: TRBV9
d_gene: .
j_gene: TRBJ1-4
CDR3aa: CASSVGVRADGGEKLFF
CDR3nt: TGTGCCAGCAGCGTAGGTGTACGGGCGGACGGCGGAGAAAAACTGTTTTTT

abundance: .
v_gene: TRBV7-2
d_gene: .
j_gene: TRBJ1-6
CDR3aa: CASSFLGGVSLHF
CDR3nt: TGTGCCAGCAGCTTCTTAGGAGGGGTATCCCTCCACTTT

abundance: once
v_gene: TRBV28
d_gene: .
j_gene: TRBJ1-2
CDR3aa: CASSSTSGDGYTF
CDR3nt: TGTGCCAGCAGTTCGACGAGTGGGGATGGCTACACCTTC

abundance: .
v_gene: TRBV7-9
d_gene: TRBD1
j_gene: TRBJ2-2
CDR3aa: CASSLGTAYTGELFF
CDR3nt: TGTGCCAGCAGCCTGGGGACAGCCTACACCGGGGAGCTGTTTTTT

abundance: .
v_gene: TRBV2
d_gene: TRBD2
j_gene: TRBJ2-3
CDR3aa: CASSDLAGYPSTDTQYF
CDR3nt: TGTGCCAGCAGTGATCTAGCGGGTTACCCTAGCACAGATACGCAGTATTTT

abundance: .
v_gene: TRBV24-1
d_gene: TRBD1
j_gene: TRBJ1-2
CDR3aa: CATSDPQGQGGGYTF
CDR3nt: TGTGCCACCAGTGATCCACAGGGACAGGGGGGTGGCTACACCTTC

abundance: .
v_gene: TRBV15
d_gene: .
j_gene: TRBJ2-7
CDR3aa: CATSPSWDEQYF
CDR3nt: TGTGCCACCAGCCCCTCCTGGGACGAGCAGTACTTC

abundance: .
v_gene: TRBV15
d_gene: .
j_gene: TRBJ1-1
CDR3aa: CATSARGGEWRLSEAFF
CDR3nt: TGTGCCACTTCCGCCCGGGGAGGGGAATGGCGTTTGTCTGAAGCTTTCTTT

abundance: few
v_gene: TRBV15
d_gene: .
j_gene: TRBJ2-2
CDR3aa: CATSLDRGAGELFF
CDR3nt: TGTGCCACCAGCCTTGATAGGGGGGCCGGGGAGCTGTTTTTT

abundance: .
v_gene: TRBV19
d_gene: TRBD1
j_gene: TRBJ1-4
CDR3aa: CASRYAGQGGEKLFF
CDR3nt: TGTGCCAGTAGATATGCGGGACAGGGTGGCGAAAAACTGTTTTTT

abundance: .
v_gene: TRBV6-5
d_gene: .
j_gene: TRBJ1-1
CDR3aa: CASRKLIPENTEAFF
CDR3nt: TGTGCCAGCAGGAAGCTTATTCCTGAGAACACTGAAGCTTTCTTT

abundance: .
v_gene: TRBV29-1
d_gene: .
j_gene: TRBJ1-4
CDR3aa: CSVVATNEKLFF
CDR3nt: TGCAGCGTTGTTGCAACTAATGAAAAACTGTTTTTT